This T cell receptor (beta chain) was sequenced during a study of T cell responses to AZD1222 COVID-19 vaccine. Only in-frame clones appear in the TCRdb table, and some are missing; sequencing was by immunoSEQ multiplex PCR. This sample has 100,000 to 150,000 clones, with roughly 92% found just once. With V trimmed by 1 base and J by 5 bases, 7 bases remained unmatched. The germline V gene encodes CDR1 SSHAT and CDR2 FNYEAQ (reference sequence). The CDR3 is 15 amino acids. General study findings and limits: Donors in the cohort were predominantly white British and more often female, and clonal diversity was possibly underestimated.

As to this clone: Its antigen is not identified.

This sequence joins TRBV7-7 and TRBJ2-5, with 7 positions matching TRBD1. This clonotype originated in an adult who received the AZD1222 COVID-19 vaccine. The sample was peripheral blood, taken 28 days after the second AZD1222 dose. The CDR3: CASSLGQGQVETQYF. CDR3 sequence (DNA): TGTGCCAGCAGCTTAGGTCAAGGACAGGTTGAGACCCAGTACTTC.